The 22 T cell receptor beta chains in this list originate from one sample, sequenced in a study of OX40 agonist ivuxolimab in advanced cancers. Some clones are missing from TCRdb's copy, which holds only in-frame ones; the method was immunoSEQ multiplex PCR. The table lists some 130,000 clones, over 75% of them singletons. Sequenced here: CD4+ or CD8+ T cells sorted from blood, sampled in a trial of the OX40 agonist ivuxolimab. The receptors stem from an adult with an advanced solid tumor such as melanoma, head and neck, liver or kidney cancer.

This rearrangement joins TRBV9 to TRBJ1-2; D gene uncertain. CDR3 length: 13 residues. Germline V gene sequence: CDR1 SGDLS, CDR2 YYNGEE. Between the trimmed V and J ends, which lost 2 bases and 1 base, there was a span of 6 bases. The CDR3 sequence: CASSVGGNYGYTF. Here the CDR3 DNA reads TGTGCCAGCAGCGTGGGAGGTAACTATGGCTACACCTTC.

The rearrangement links TRBV7-2 to TRBJ2-7; 8 bases are shared with TRBD2. After removal of 2 bases from V and 3 bases from J, the junction contained 3 bases not matched to a gene. CDR3 length: 14 amino acids. Germline assignment: CDR1 SGHTA and CDR2 FQGNSA. The CDR3 DNA reads as TGTGCCAGCAGCTTAAGGGGGACTAGCTACGAGCAGTACTTC. As protein: CASSLRGTSYEQYF.

The table lists this clone with a count of one. V usage is TRBV5-8 and J usage is TRBJ1-1, with 7 bases fitting TRBD1. This CDR3 has 13 amino acids. CDR1 and CDR2 (germline): SGHTS, YDEGEE. J lost 6 bases, V lost 4 bases, and 6 bases had no gene match. The CDR3 region is CASSAPGGAEAFF. The CDR3 DNA reads TGTGCCAGCAGCGCTCCAGGGGGTGCTGAAGCTTTCTTT.

This chain links TRBV9 with TRBJ2-1; 8 bases are shared with TRBD2. V shed 0 bases, J shed 6 bases, and the junction held 2 bases outside the gene matches. The CDR3 is 14 residues long. Germline CDR1 SGDLS, CDR2 YYNGEE. The CDR3 bases are TGTGCCAGCAGCGTAGAAGCGGGGGTCAATGAGCAGTTCTTC. Translation gives CASSVEAGVNEQFF.

The V and J genes are TRBV5-6 and TRBJ2-5; D is undetermined. With 6 bases removed from V and 2 bases from J, the gap between germline ends came to 14 bases. Germline V lookup: CDR1 SGHDT, CDR2 YYEEEE. This CDR3 contains 14 residues. For the CDR3, the DNA is TGTGCCAGCATGCCGACAACAGAGCAAGAGACCCAGTACTTC. Residues: CASMPTTEQETQYF.

The chain couples TRBV6-5 to TRBJ2-3; the D is unclear. Germline-derived CDR1 and CDR2 are MNHEY and SVGAGI. Trimming took 0 bases from V and 2 from J, leaving 3 bases between them. This CDR3 is 13 amino acids long. Written as DNA, the CDR3 is TGTGCCAGCAGTTACTCTCTCACAGATACGCAGTATTTT. Translating gives CASSYSLTDTQYF.

The CDR3 nucleotides are TGCGCCAGCAGCCCGGGACACAGCATGAACACTGAAGCTTTCTTT. Translation: CASSPGHSMNTEAFF. This chain connects TRBV5-1 to TRBJ1-1; D possibly corresponds to TRBD1 (6 bases). Germline V lookup: CDR1 SGHRS, CDR2 YFSETQ. Trimming removed 4 bases at V and 0 bases at J, with 13 bases between. This CDR3 has 15 amino acids. Complete variable domain (other parts from reference TRBV5-1 and TRBJ1-1): KAGVTQTPRYLIKTRGQQVTLSCSPISGHRSVSWYQQTPGQGLQFLFEYFSETQRNKGNFPGRFSGRQFSNSRSEMNVSTLELGDSALYLCASSPGHSMNTEAFFGQGTRLTVV.

The chain links TRBV4-3 to TRBJ2-7, with D possibly being TRBD2 (5 bases). Germline V CDR1 and CDR2: LGHNA, YSLEER. The CDR3 sequence is 14 residues long. The V end was cut by 4 bases, the J end by 0 bases, with 10 bases between. The CDR3 DNA is TGCGCCAGCAGCCTCGGGGTAGGCTCCTACGAGCAGTACTTC. Its protein is CASSLGVGSYEQYF.

This clone appeared once. V and J are TRBV6-5 and TRBJ1-2; D is unresolved. Trimming stripped 8 bases from V and 5 bases from J, with 9 bases between. Germline V CDR1 and CDR2: MNHEY, SVGAGI. The CDR3 loop spans 11 amino acids. In DNA, the CDR3 is TGTGCCAGCCGGAAGCTATATGGCTACACCTTC. The encoded protein is CASRKLYGYTF.

V is TRBV7-3 and J is TRBJ1-6; a weak D match, TRBD1 (5 bases). V shed 3 bases and J shed 5 bases, with 11 bases lying between them. Germline lookup yields CDR1 SGHTA and CDR2 FQGTGA. The CDR3 spans 15 residues. Here the CDR3 DNA reads TGTGCCAGCAGCTTTTCCGGGACTGATAATTCACCCCTCCACTTT. Protein product: CASSFSGTDNSPLHF.

The gene calls are TRBV7-3 and TRBJ1-5, with D uncertain. CDR1 SGHTA and CDR2 FQGTGA come from the germline V gene. Trimming removed 2 bases at V and 4 bases at J, with 6 bases between. The CDR3 length is 13 residues. The CDR3 spells CASSLDGNQPQHF. CDR3 sequence (DNA): TGTGCCAGCAGCTTAGATGGAAATCAGCCCCAGCATTTT.

The V call is TRBV30, the J call TRBJ2-5; D may be TRBD1 or TRBD2 (5 bases each). This CDR3 has 14 amino acids. Germline CDR1 and CDR2: GTSNPN and SVGIG (reference sequence). V lost 4 bases, J lost 2 bases, and 14 bases lay in between. The DNA of the CDR3 is TGTGCCTGGAAGTCCCCCGAGGGGCAAGAGACCCAGTACTTC. It encodes CAWKSPEGQETQYF.

This sequence joins TRBV5-5 and TRBJ2-5, with D possibly called TRBD1 or TRBD2 (6 bases each). V was pared by 6 bases and J by 0 bases, with 15 bases between. The CDR3 has 15 amino acids. Germline V gene data show CDR1 as SGHKS and CDR2 as YYEKEE (reference sequence). CDR3 in DNA: TGTGCCAGCACCGGGGGCTCCGGTAACCAAGAGACCCAGTACTTC. Translation gives CASTGGSGNQETQYF.

V and J are TRBV7-2 and TRBJ2-5, with unresolved D. The J call may be wrong; the DNA end is better matched by TRBJ2-7. The CDR3 runs 13 residues. Germline V gene data show CDR1 as SGHTA and CDR2 as FQGNSA. Here the CDR3 reads CASSLVHSYEQYF. The CDR3 nucleotides read TGTGCCAGCAGCTTAGTTCACTCCTACGAGCAGTACTTC.

V is TRBV5-6 and J is TRBJ1-2, with D perhaps TRBD1 (6 bases). This CDR3 has 15 amino acids. V was clipped by 4 bases and J by 2 bases, with 15 bases between them. Germline-derived CDR1 and CDR2 are SGHDT and YYEEEE. This CDR3 is CASSPMTGLNYGYTF. The CDR3 region has the DNA TGTGCCAGCAGCCCGATGACAGGCCTAAACTATGGCTACACCTTC.

In DNA, the CDR3 is TGCGCCAGCAGCCAGTTCCGGGGGGGGGAGACCCAGTACTTC. Translated: CASSQFRGGETQYF. The gene calls are TRBV4-3 and TRBJ2-5, with 8 nucleotides matching TRBD2. The V segment lost 3 bases and the J segment 5 bases; nucleotides outside the gene matches: 5. This CDR3 comprises 14 residues. In germline, CDR1 is LGHNA, CDR2 YSLEER.

This chain links TRBV28 with TRBJ1-4, with a weak D call TRBD1 (6 bases). The V end lost 7 bases, the J end lost 6 bases, and 12 bases lay between the germline ends. CDR3 size: 13 residues. CDR1 is MDHEN, CDR2 SYDVKM, per germline. The CDR3 coding sequence is TGTGCCAGCAACGGGACACCCCATGAAAAACTGTTTTTT. Amino acid sequence: CASNGTPHEKLFF.

The V and J genes are TRBV5-1 and TRBJ2-1, with 12 positions matching TRBD2. Germline V gene lookup returns CDR1 SGHRS and CDR2 YFSETQ. V dropped 4 bases and J dropped 3; count of bases not matched to a gene: 2. CDR3 length: 15 amino acids. In DNA, the CDR3 is TGCGCCAGCAGCCCGACTAGCGGGGGCTACAATGAGCAGTTCTTC. Encoded protein: CASSPTSGGYNEQFF.

This chain joins TRBV4-1 and TRBJ1-5, with 7 positions matching TRBD1. The trim removed 5 bases at V and 0 bases at J, leaving 7 bases unmatched. This CDR3 is built from 16 residues. Germline CDR1 is MGHRA and CDR2 is YSYEKL. The CDR3 reads CASSTGTDPSNQPQHF. For the CDR3, the DNA is TGCGCCAGCAGCACAGGGACAGATCCTAGCAATCAGCCCCAGCATTTT.

V gene TRBV5-6 combines with J gene TRBJ1-3; D perhaps matches TRBD1 (5 bases). The V end was cut by 3 bases, the J end by 4 bases, with 17 bases between. The CDR3 has 16 amino acids. The germline gives CDR1 SGHDT, CDR2 YYEEEE. The DNA of the CDR3 is TGTGCCAGCAGCTACCCCGGGACGACCAAGGGAAACACCATATATTTT. Protein: CASSYPGTTKGNTIYF.

V is TRBV5-6 and J is TRBJ1-4; D remains unclear. CDR3 size: 15 residues. Trimming removed 2 bases at V and 3 bases at J, with 11 bases between. Germline V gene lookup returns CDR1 SGHDT and CDR2 YYEEEE. The chain's CDR3 is CASSFSSGANEKLFF. The CDR3 DNA reads TGTGCCAGCAGCTTTAGCAGCGGAGCTAATGAAAAACTGTTTTTT. The full variable domain, completed using reference TRBV5-6 and TRBJ1-4, is DAGVTQSPTHLIKTRGQQVTLRCSPKSGHDTVSWYQQALGQGPQFIFQYYEEEERQRGNFPDRFSGHQFPNYSSELNVNALLLGDSALYLCASSFSSGANEKLFFGSGTQLSVL.

The CDR3 coding sequence is TGTGCCAGCAGTCAAGAAGGGACAGTTGGGGCCAACGTCCTGACTTTC. Its translation is CASSQEGTVGANVLTF. This chain joins TRBV28 and TRBJ2-6; 7 bases map to TRBD1. Germline values: CDR1 MDHEN, CDR2 SYDVKM. The CDR3 consists of 16 residues. With V trimmed by 5 bases and J by 3 bases, 7 bases remained unmatched.